The 5 T cell receptor beta chains below all came from one sample that was sequenced in a study of blood T cell repertoires in COVID-19. Assay used: immunoSEQ multiplex PCR; TCRdb lists only in-frame clones, some missing. This table has about 230,000 clones, about nine tenths appearing once. Sequenced material: PBMCs or T cells enriched from blood (not recorded which). The receptors shown here come from a woman aged 40 to 55 with acute COVID-19.

This clone turned up a few times. The gene calls are TRBV5-8 and TRBJ1-5, with D perhaps matching TRBD1 (6 bases). V gave up 0 bases and J gave up 6 bases, with 13 bases separating them. The CDR3 consists of 15 residues. The V gene's germline CDR1 is SGHTS and CDR2 YDEGEE. In nucleotides, the CDR3 is TGTGCCAGCAGCTTGGGACGACAGGTAACTCAGCCCCAGCATTTT. It translates to CASSLGRQVTQPQHF.

This chain joins TRBV27 and TRBJ2-7, with a weak D call TRBD2 (7 bases). V was cut by 8 bases and J by 6 bases, with 20 bases left in between. The germline gives CDR1 MNHEY, CDR2 SMNVEV (reference sequence). This CDR3 spans 14 amino acids. DNA for the CDR3: TGTGCCAGCTCTCCGGGGGGCAGGGTGGGCGAGCAGTACGTC. It translates to CASSPGGRVGEQYV.

The rearrangement links TRBV19 to TRBJ1-4; 10 bases agree with TRBD1. V lost 5 bases, J lost 8 bases, and 14 bases stayed unmatched. CDR1 and CDR2 (germline): LNHDA, SQIVND (reference sequence). The CDR3 totals 17 residues. The CDR3, as DNA: TGTGCCAGTAGTCCTCACGACAGGGGGCGGCGAGGGGAAAAACTGTTTTTT. As protein: CASSPHDRGRRGEKLFF.

The V gene is TRBV2, the J gene TRBJ1-1, with 9 bases identical to TRBD1. The germline CDR1 and CDR2 sequences are SNHLY and FYNNEI. V lost 6 bases, J lost 4 bases, and 9 bases stayed unmatched. The CDR3 has 15 residues. The CDR3 DNA follows: TGTGCCAGCAGCGGAACAGGGGGCCTCGGCACTGAAGCTTTCTTT. It encodes CASSGTGGLGTEAFF. The whole variable domain, remainder taken from reference TRBV2 and TRBJ1-1, is EPEVTQTPSHQVTQMGQEVILRCVPISNHLYFYWYRQILGQKVEFLVSFYNNEISEKSEIFDDQFSVERPDGSNFTLKIRSTKLEDSAMYFCASSGTGGLGTEAFFGQGTRLTVV.

The chain carries TRBV7-2 and TRBJ1-1; TRBD1 agrees at 8 bases. V lost 4 bases to trimming and J lost 4 bases; unmatched junction nucleotides: 5. This CDR3 contains 14 residues. The germline CDR1 and CDR2 sequences are SGHTA and FQGNSA. CDR3 region: CASSSTGGSTEAFF. For the CDR3, the DNA is TGTGCCAGCAGCTCCACAGGGGGGAGCACTGAAGCTTTCTTT.